This TCR beta chain came from a study of T cell responses to AZD1222 COVID-19 vaccine. Overall study: Second doses were pooled across both intervals (about 4 or about 12 weeks). Points from the study as a whole: The sample set comprised mostly white British donors with more females, and clonal diversity was possibly underestimated. Repertoire sampling was restricted to post-peak T cell response timepoints. CD4 TCRs linked to vaccination spanned spike, dominating at 160-218 and 743-854.

Here immunoSEQ multiplex PCR was the method, and the copy in TCRdb shows in-frame clones only, minus some. The profile shows under 150,000 clones, about 92% of them singletons. With respect to this clone: Its specificity is not known.

From germline, CDR1 is SGHRS and CDR2 YFSETQ. There are 13 residues in the CDR3. Trimming cost V 4 bases and J 2 bases, with 9 bases left between them. The sample here was peripheral blood, taken on day 0 of AZD1222 vaccination. The chain uses TRBV5-1 and TRBJ1-2, with D hard to call. The TCR originated in an adult in good health. The CDR3 DNA is TGCGCCAGCAGCGAGGGAGGGAACTATGGCTACACCTTC. Its protein is CASSEGGNYGYTF.